This T cell receptor beta chain was documented in a study of blood T cell repertoires in COVID-19. Study context: Samples representing acute and convalescent COVID-19 were sourced from the United States, Italy and Spain.

In the authors' methods: Quantification of nucleated cells was approximated via reference gene primer amplification. Data came from immunoSEQ multiplex PCR; TCRdb stores just in-frame clones and leaves some out. Clone size and the V and J calls come from that table; the DNA yielded D and trimming. The table shows about 150,000 clones, with about 85% occurring only once. V was shortened by 1 base and J by 2 bases, with 8 bases between the two germline ends. The CDR3 totals 14 residues. The germline V gene has CDR1 LGHNA and CDR2 YSLEER. This chain uses TRBV4-3 with TRBJ1-1; no clear D gene. This clonotype was obtained from a human donor in a cohort sampled during active COVID-19. Sequences were obtained from peripheral blood. CDR3: CASSQASRNTEAFF. CDR3 DNA: TGCGCCAGCAGCCAAGCTAGCCGAAACACTGAAGCTTTCTTT.